This T cell receptor beta chain came from a study of radiotherapy plus CTLA-4 blockade in lung cancer. Sequencing was performed with immunoSEQ multiplex PCR; in TCRdb, only in-frame clones are kept and a portion is missing. The sample lists about 80,000 clones; around 84% were seen once. The V gene's germline CDR1 is SGHVS and CDR2 FQNEAQ. The CDR3 spans 17 residues. V shed 6 bases, J shed 1 base, and the junction held 12 bases outside the gene matches. This specimen consisted of peripheral blood, obtained from a patient treated with radiotherapy plus ipilimumab. The rearrangement uses TRBV7-8 and TRBJ2-3, with 8 positions matching TRBD2. The receptor was isolated from a human donor with non-small cell lung cancer who had stable disease on radiotherapy plus ipilimumab. In DNA, the CDR3 is TGTGCCAGCAGACCCGCAATGAGCGGGAGAGGCACAGATACGCAGTATTTT. It encodes CASRPAMSGRGTDTQYF.